This entry lists 20 T cell receptor beta chains sequenced from one sample in a study of T-cell memory formation after mild COVID-19 (dated by TCRdb to the early 2020s). Libraries were constructed by 5' RACE. The sequencer was an Illumina NovaSeq 6000. The public reads were reanalyzed by TCRdb: fastp trimming at Q25, MiXCR alignment, in-frame beta chains only. Rows matching on CDR3 protein sequence are summarized as one entry with the most common DNA and genes. In all, the sample holds 300,000 or so distinct CDR3 sequences, and 15% to 20% of those were seen once. The ten largest clones capture roughly 20% of the sample. What was sequenced was PBMCs or a T cell subset sorted from them (not recorded which). These receptor sequences come from a man between 18 and 35 years old who had mild COVID-19 (a few samples of this study predate the infection). The sample titles of this study are shuffled in the database, so cell type and time point are left out; the donor was told from shared clones.

The gene calls are TRBV27 and TRBJ2-7, with 13 bases identical to TRBD2. This CDR3 contains 14 residues. Per the germline V gene, CDR1 is MNHEY and CDR2 is SMNVEV (reference sequence). With V trimmed by 5 bases and J by 6 bases, 4 bases remained unmatched. The CDR3 is CASSPRTSGGEQYV. CDR3 coding DNA: TGTGCCAGCAGTCCTCGGACTAGCGGGGGCGAGCAGTACGTC.

The chain has TRBV5-1 and TRBJ2-1; TRBD2 matches 8 bases. Trimming took 0 bases from V and 5 from J; bases not matched to a gene: 7. The CDR3 runs 16 residues. Germline CDR1 SGHRS, CDR2 YFSETQ. In nucleotides, the CDR3 is TGCGCCAGCAGCTTGGAACCGGGGGGGCTCGACAATGAGCAGTTCTTC. Residues: CASSLEPGGLDNEQFF. Looking up the rest from reference TRBV5-1 and TRBJ2-1 gives the full variable domain: KAGVTQTPRYLIKTRGQQVTLSCSPISGHRSVSWYQQTPGQGLQFLFEYFSETQRNKGNFPGRFSGRQFSNSRSEMNVSTLELGDSALYLCASSLEPGGLDNEQFFGPGTRLTVL.

The chain recombines TRBV24-1 with TRBJ2-2; D is unclear. The germline gives CDR1 KGHDR, CDR2 SFDVKD. Trimming pared 4 bases from V and 2 bases from J, leaving 10 bases between. The CDR3 is 15 residues long. The CDR3 sequence: CATSEGSRNTGELFF. The CDR3 DNA is TGTGCCACCAGTGAGGGAAGCCGAAACACCGGGGAGCTGTTTTTT.

This clonotype turned up a few times. The V and J genes are TRBV12-3 or TRBV12-4 and TRBJ1-5, with D perhaps matching TRBD1 (6 bases). The CDR3 has 13 residues. Deletions cut 7 bases from V and 4 bases from J, with 11 bases between. The CDR3, as DNA: TGTGCCAGCACCGGACAGAGGAATCAGCCCCAGCATTTT. Translation gives CASTGQRNQPQHF.

The V gene is TRBV5-4, the J gene TRBJ2-3; D remains ambiguous. Germline-derived CDR1 and CDR2 are SGHNT and YYREEE (reference sequence). The CDR3 consists of 12 residues. V was shortened by 3 bases and J by 9 bases, with 11 bases between the two germline ends. CDR3 amino acids: CASSSDQNTQYF. In DNA form, the CDR3 reads TGTGCCAGCAGCTCAGATCAAAACACGCAGTATTTT.

The J gene is TRBJ2-3, the V gene TRBV6-5, with D perhaps TRBD1 (6 bases). Germline loops: CDR1 MNHEY, CDR2 SVGAGI. V lost 8 bases, J lost 1 base, and 10 bases lay in between. This CDR3 region has 13 residues. The CDR3 DNA reads TGTGCCAGCCGGGACACCGGCACAGATACGCAGTATTTT. Encoded protein: CASRDTGTDTQYF.

This clonotype showed up just a few times. The rearrangement joins TRBV7-3 to TRBJ1-1; TRBD1 aligns across 7 bases. The CDR3 extends over 15 amino acids. Looked up from germline, CDR1 is SGHTA and CDR2 is FQGTGA. V gave up 7 bases and J gave up 4 bases; unmatched junction bases: 12. This CDR3 reads CASTLVGGGGTEAFF. As DNA, the CDR3 is TGTGCCAGCACTCTGGTAGGGGGCGGGGGCACTGAAGCTTTCTTT.

This chain uses TRBV20-1 with TRBJ2-5, with 7 bases aligning to TRBD2. The junction had 11 bases not matched to a gene; V was cut back by 5 bases and J by 5 bases. The CDR3 runs to 14 residues. CDR1 and CDR2 from the germline V gene are DFQATT and SNEGSKA (reference sequence). The CDR3 sequence is CSAGGQRGRETQYF. In nucleotides, the CDR3 is TGCAGTGCTGGAGGGCAGCGGGGAAGGGAGACCCAGTACTTC.

The V call is TRBV28, the J call TRBJ2-1; TRBD2 matches at 12 bases. Germline loops: CDR1 MDHEN, CDR2 SYDVKM. Trimming at V came to 2 bases and at J to 10 bases, leaving 6 bases not matched to a gene. The CDR3 is 15 amino acids. For the CDR3, the DNA is TGTGCCAGCAGTTTAATGACTAGCGGGGGCTTGGAGCAGTTCTTC. Encoded protein: CASSLMTSGGLEQFF.

In this sample, this clonotype turned up a few times. The rearrangement links TRBV6-2 or TRBV6-3 to TRBJ2-1; 7 nucleotides match TRBD1. J was trimmed by 10 bases and V by 2 bases; bases with no gene match: 11. Germline CDR1 MNHEY, CDR2 SVGEGT. The CDR3 length is 15 residues. The CDR3 loop is CASSYPRTGGGEQFF. The CDR3 nucleotides read TGTGCCAGCAGTTACCCAAGGACAGGCGGTGGGGAGCAGTTCTTC.

This clonotype was found a few times. The CDR3 nucleotides read TGTGCCAGCAGCCAAGTCCCCTTAGGAGCGGGGGTCGCCGGGGAGCTGTTTTTT. Translated: CASSQVPLGAGVAGELFF. The chain recombines TRBV14 with TRBJ2-2; 8 bases fit TRBD2. Germline CDR1 and CDR2: SGHDN and FVKESK. With V trimmed by 1 base and J by 6 bases, 13 bases remained unmatched. CDR3 length: 18 residues.

This clonotype was seen more than once but under ten times. The chain uses TRBV20-1 and TRBJ2-7; TRBD1 agrees at 10 bases. The CDR3 consists of 15 residues. The trim removed 1 base at V and 5 bases at J, leaving 8 bases unmatched. Germline assignment: CDR1 DFQATT and CDR2 SNEGSKA (reference sequence). The CDR3 protein is CSARGDRGLFDEQYF. CDR3 nucleotides: TGCAGTGCTAGAGGGGACAGGGGACTTTTCGACGAGCAGTACTTC.

The rearrangement links TRBV6-2 or TRBV6-3 to TRBJ1-1; D unclear. CDR3 length equals 14 residues. Germline assignment: CDR1 MNHEY and CDR2 SVGEGT. V gave up 2 bases and J gave up 0 bases, with 7 bases separating them. The DNA of the CDR3 is TGTGCCAGCAGTTACAGCCACCTGAACACTGAAGCTTTCTTT. Amino acids: CASSYSHLNTEAFF.

The rearrangement uses TRBV20-1 and TRBJ1-2; tentatively, D is TRBD1 (5 bases). V was pared by 4 bases and J by 5 bases, with 20 bases between. The CDR3 length is 15 residues. CDR1 DFQATT and CDR2 SNEGSKA come from the germline V gene (reference sequence). The CDR3 here is CSATRVGAGRYGYTF. The DNA of the CDR3 is TGCAGTGCTACGAGGGTAGGGGCCGGGCGGTATGGCTACACCTTC.

This clonotype was seen a few times. The CDR3 DNA reads as TGTGCCAGCAGCGTCAATGGAGAGACCCAGTACTTC. Translation: CASSVNGETQYF. The chain has TRBV3-1 and TRBJ2-5; the D is unclear. The CDR3 loop spans 12 amino acids. Trimming shortened V by 5 bases and J by 4 bases, and 8 bases separated the two germline ends. Germline V lookup: CDR1 LGHDT, CDR2 YNNKEL (reference sequence).

This clonotype was seen repeatedly, ten times or more. The J gene is TRBJ2-2, the V gene TRBV7-6; D remains ambiguous. This CDR3 has 16 residues. Germline-derived CDR1 and CDR2 are SGHVS and FNYEAQ. With 2 bases removed from V and 0 bases from J, the gap between germline ends came to 10 bases. The DNA of the CDR3 is TGTGCCAGCAGCTTATACAGCAGCACGAACACCGGGGAGCTGTTTTTT. It translates to CASSLYSSTNTGELFF.

V usage is TRBV12-3 or TRBV12-4 and J usage is TRBJ1-5, with a weak D call TRBD1 (6 bases). The ends were cut back, 4 bases at V and 6 bases at J, with 25 bases in the middle. This CDR3 spans 18 amino acids. The CDR3 is CASSYRERVRPMTQPQHF. In DNA form, the CDR3 reads TGTGCCAGCAGTTACAGGGAGAGGGTTAGGCCTATGACTCAGCCCCAGCATTTT.

As DNA, the CDR3 is TGTGCCAGCTGGCGACAGGGGGGGAAAATAGATACGCAGTATTTT. Translated, it gives CASWRQGGKIDTQYF. The chain employs TRBV6-2 or TRBV6-3 and TRBJ2-3; 9 bases map to TRBD1. CDR3 length equals 15 residues. Germline lookup yields CDR1 MNHEY and CDR2 SVGEGT. V was pared by 8 bases and J by 5 bases, with 11 bases of the junction left unmatched.

This clonotype has only a few counts. The V and J genes are TRBV9 and TRBJ2-3; 9 positions match TRBD1. The germline V gene has CDR1 SGDLS and CDR2 YYNGEE. The CDR3 loop spans 15 amino acids. With 2 bases clipped from V and 5 bases from J, the junction kept 6 bases outside the gene matches. Written as DNA, the CDR3 is TGTGCCAGCAGCGTCGGGACAGGGTTAATAGATACGCAGTATTTT. As protein: CASSVGTGLIDTQYF. The entire variable domain, with the rest obtained from reference TRBV9 and TRBJ2-3, is as follows: DSGVTQTPKHLITATGQRVTLRCSPRSGDLSVYWYQQSLDQGLQFLIQYYNGEERAKGNILERFSAQQFPDLHSELNLSSLELGDSALYFCASSVGTGLIDTQYFGPGTRLTVL.

CDR3 sequence reads: CASSYSGGPAYEQFF. Here the CDR3 DNA reads TGTGCCAGCAGTTACTCCGGGGGGCCAGCGTATGAGCAGTTCTTC. This chain joins TRBV6-2 or TRBV6-3 and TRBJ2-1; D may be TRBD2 (7 bases). Trimming took off 0 bases at V and 8 bases at J, with 14 bases between the two ends. This CDR3 comprises 15 residues. Per the germline V gene, CDR1 is MNHEY and CDR2 is SVGEGT.